This is a list of T cell receptor beta chains from one sample in a study of technical replicates of blood from a few donors. Libraries were prepared by immunoSEQ multiplex PCR; TCRdb keeps only in-frame clonotypes and omits some of them. Here the sample spans about 94,000 clones, around 95% being singletons. The sequenced sample was T cells isolated from PBMCs. The receptor set was obtained from a human donor in good health. The CDR3 runs from the conserved cysteine through the conserved F or W. A D gene is named only where the DNA matches it firmly. Only part of the rows carry a size: once, few, many, or a class if the clone is expanded.

CDR3 protein: CASSGHANTEAFF
CDR3 DNA: TGTGCCAGCAGTGGACACGCGAACACTGAAGCTTTCTTT
V gene: TRBV6-5
J gene: TRBJ1-1
D gene: -
clone size: -

CDR3 protein: CASSQETSSNEQFF
CDR3 DNA: TGTGCCAGCAGCCAAGAAACTAGCTCCAATGAGCAGTTCTTC
V gene: TRBV14
J gene: TRBJ2-1
D gene: -
clone size: -

CDR3 protein: CASIGTGSEAFF
CDR3 DNA: TGTGCCAGCATAGGGACAGGGAGTGAAGCTTTCTTT
V gene: TRBV6-5
J gene: TRBJ1-1
D gene: TRBD1
clone size: -

CDR3 protein: CASSVSTKETQYF
CDR3 DNA: TGTGCCAGCAGCGTTAGCACCAAAGAGACCCAGTACTTC
V gene: TRBV9
J gene: TRBJ2-5
D gene: -
clone size: -

CDR3 protein: CASSPRALRGNTGELFF
CDR3 DNA: TGCGCCAGCAGCCCAAGAGCTCTCCGGGGAAACACCGGGGAGCTGTTTTTT
V gene: TRBV5-1
J gene: TRBJ2-2
D gene: -
clone size: once

CDR3 protein: CASSQDQGNEKLFF
CDR3 DNA: TGTGCCAGCAGCCAAGATCAGGGGAATGAAAAACTGTTTTTT
V gene: TRBV4-2
J gene: TRBJ1-4
D gene: -
clone size: -

CDR3 protein: CASSLDRGPNQPQHF
CDR3 DNA: TGTGCCAGCAGCTTGGACAGGGGACCTAATCAGCCCCAGCATTTT
V gene: TRBV11-2
J gene: TRBJ1-5
D gene: TRBD1
clone size: -

CDR3 protein: CASSERGPSYEQYF
CDR3 DNA: TGTGCCAGCAGTGAGCGGGGCCCCTCCTACGAGCAGTACTTC
V gene: TRBV2
J gene: TRBJ2-7
D gene: -
clone size: -

CDR3 protein: CASASSGRAFSYNEQFF
CDR3 DNA: TGTGCCAGCGCGTCGAGCGGGAGGGCCTTCTCCTACAATGAGCAGTTCTTC
V gene: TRBV4-2
J gene: TRBJ2-1
D gene: TRBD2
clone size: -

CDR3 protein: CASSFAHTSEQYF
CDR3 DNA: TGTGCCAGCAGTTTCGCCCACACCTCAGAGCAGTACTTC
V gene: TRBV27
J gene: TRBJ2-7
D gene: -
clone size: once

CDR3 protein: CASSLGLQGAGGDTQYF
CDR3 DNA: TGTGCCAGCAGCCTGGGGCTACAGGGGGCAGGCGGAGATACGCAGTATTTT
V gene: TRBV7-9
J gene: TRBJ2-3
D gene: TRBD1
clone size: -